The clone carrying this T cell receptor beta chain showed up just a few times. This sample was included in a study of control samples from healthy donors and cancer patients. The V gene's germline CDR1 is KGHSY and CDR2 FQNENV. The CDR3 spans 15 residues. The germline V and J ends were trimmed by 0 bases and 5 bases, with 11 bases remaining between them. Clones were sequenced by immunoSEQ multiplex PCR, and TCRdb holds only the in-frame ones, with some missing. Of roughly 100,000 clones in the sample, roughly four fifths are singletons; the top ten hold over 10%. The TCR was taken from a woman aged 50 to 60 in good health. Sequencing was done on a sample of blood. The chain uses TRBV16 and TRBJ2-1; TRBD1 is a possible D gene (6 bases). In DNA form, the CDR3 reads TGTGCCAGCAGCCAATCCTTTGCAGGGGACAATGAGCAGTTCTTC. It specifies CASSQSFAGDNEQFF.